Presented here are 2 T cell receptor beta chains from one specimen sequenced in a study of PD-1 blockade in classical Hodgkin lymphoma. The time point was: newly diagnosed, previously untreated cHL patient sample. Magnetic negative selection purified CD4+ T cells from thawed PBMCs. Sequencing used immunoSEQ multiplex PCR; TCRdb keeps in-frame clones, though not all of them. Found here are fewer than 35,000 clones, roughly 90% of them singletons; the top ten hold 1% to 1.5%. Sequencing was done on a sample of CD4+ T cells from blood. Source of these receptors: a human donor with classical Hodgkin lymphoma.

CDR3 bases: TGTGCCATCAGTGACCACAGGGGACCTGGAAACACCATATATTTT. It encodes CAISDHRGPGNTIYF. The V and J genes are TRBV10-3 and TRBJ1-3; 7 positions match TRBD1. From germline, CDR1 is ENHRY and CDR2 SYGVKD. After removal of 3 bases from V and 2 bases from J, the junction contained 4 bases not matched to a gene. This CDR3 has 15 residues.

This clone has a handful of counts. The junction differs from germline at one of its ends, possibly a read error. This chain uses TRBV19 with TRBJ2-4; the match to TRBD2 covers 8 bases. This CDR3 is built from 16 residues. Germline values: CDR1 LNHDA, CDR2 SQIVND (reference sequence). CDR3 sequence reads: CASSIAAGGVQNIQYF. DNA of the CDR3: TGTGCCAGTAGCATAGCTGCGGGGGGCGTCCAAAACATTCAGTACTTC.